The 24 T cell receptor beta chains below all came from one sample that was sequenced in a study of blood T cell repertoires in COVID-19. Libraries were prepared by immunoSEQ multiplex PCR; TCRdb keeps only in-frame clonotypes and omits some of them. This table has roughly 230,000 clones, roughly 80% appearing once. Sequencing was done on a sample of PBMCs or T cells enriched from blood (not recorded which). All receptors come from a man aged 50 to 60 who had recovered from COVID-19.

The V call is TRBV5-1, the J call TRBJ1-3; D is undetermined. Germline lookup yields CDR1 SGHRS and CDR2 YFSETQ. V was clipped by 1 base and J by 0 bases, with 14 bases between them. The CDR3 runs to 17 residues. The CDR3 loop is CASSLYGFGGSGNTIYF. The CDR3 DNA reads TGCGCCAGCAGCTTGTACGGATTCGGAGGCTCTGGAAACACCATATATTTT.

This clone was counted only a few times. In DNA, the CDR3 is TGTGCCAGCGGACAGGGGGCGGGGGAGCAGTACTTC. Translating gives CASGQGAGEQYF. The gene calls are TRBV18 and TRBJ2-7; 11 bases map to TRBD1. V shed 8 bases, J shed 7 bases, and the junction held 4 bases outside the gene matches. Germline V gene lookup returns CDR1 KGHSH and CDR2 LQKENI. This CDR3 has 12 residues.

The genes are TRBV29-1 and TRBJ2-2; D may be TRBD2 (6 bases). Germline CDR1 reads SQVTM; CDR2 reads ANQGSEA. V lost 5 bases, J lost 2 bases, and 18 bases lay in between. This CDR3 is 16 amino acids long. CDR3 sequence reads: CSVSPPGLSNTGELFF. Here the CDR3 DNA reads TGCAGCGTTTCCCCCCCCGGACTATCCAACACCGGGGAGCTGTTTTTT.

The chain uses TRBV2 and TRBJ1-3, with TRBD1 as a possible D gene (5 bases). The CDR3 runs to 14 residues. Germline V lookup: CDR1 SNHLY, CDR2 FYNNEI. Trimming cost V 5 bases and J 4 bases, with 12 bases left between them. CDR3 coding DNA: TGTGCCAGCAGTTCAGGGATATCCGGAAACACCATATATTTT. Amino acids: CASSSGISGNTIYF. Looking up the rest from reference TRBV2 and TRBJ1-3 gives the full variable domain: EPEVTQTPSHQVTQMGQEVILRCVPISNHLYFYWYRQILGQKVEFLVSFYNNEISEKSEIFDDQFSVERPDGSNFTLKIRSTKLEDSAMYFCASSSGISGNTIYFGEGSWLTVV.

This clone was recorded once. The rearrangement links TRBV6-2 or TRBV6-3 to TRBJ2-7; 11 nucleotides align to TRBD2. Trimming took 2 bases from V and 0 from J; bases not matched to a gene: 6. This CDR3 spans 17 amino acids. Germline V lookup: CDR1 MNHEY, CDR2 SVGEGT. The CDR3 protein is CASSYDLAGGISYEQYF. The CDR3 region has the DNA TGTGCCAGCAGTTACGATCTAGCGGGAGGCATCTCCTACGAGCAGTACTTC.

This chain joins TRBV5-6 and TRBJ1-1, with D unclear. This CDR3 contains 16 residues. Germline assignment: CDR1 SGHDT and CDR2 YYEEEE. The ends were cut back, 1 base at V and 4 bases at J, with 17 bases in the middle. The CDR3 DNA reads TGTGCCAGCAGCTTGATCCACGGGTTGGGGAGCACTGAAGCTTTCTTT. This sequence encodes CASSLIHGLGSTEAFF. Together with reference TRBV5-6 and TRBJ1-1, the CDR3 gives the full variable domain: DAGVTQSPTHLIKTRGQQVTLRCSPKSGHDTVSWYQQALGQGPQFIFQYYEEEERQRGNFPDRFSGHQFPNYSSELNVNALLLGDSALYLCASSLIHGLGSTEAFFGQGTRLTVV.

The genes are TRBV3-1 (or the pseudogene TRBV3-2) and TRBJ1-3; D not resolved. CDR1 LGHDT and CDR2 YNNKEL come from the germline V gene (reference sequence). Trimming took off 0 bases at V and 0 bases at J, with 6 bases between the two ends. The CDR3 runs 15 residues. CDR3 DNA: TGTGCCAGCAGCCAAGATTCCGTCTCTGGAAACACCATATATTTT. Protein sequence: CASSQDSVSGNTIYF.

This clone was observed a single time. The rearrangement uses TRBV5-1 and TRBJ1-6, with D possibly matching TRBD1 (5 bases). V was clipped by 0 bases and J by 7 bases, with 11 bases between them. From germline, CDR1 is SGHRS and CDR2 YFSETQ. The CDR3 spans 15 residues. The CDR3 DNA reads TGCGCCAGCAGCTTGGAAGGCAGGGCAAATTCACCCCTCCACTTT. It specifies CASSLEGRANSPLHF.

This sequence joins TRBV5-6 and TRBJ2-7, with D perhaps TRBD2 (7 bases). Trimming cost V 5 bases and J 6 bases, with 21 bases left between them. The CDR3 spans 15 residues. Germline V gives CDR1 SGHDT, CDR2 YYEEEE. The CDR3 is CASSKDLRGASEQYF. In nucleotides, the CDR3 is TGTGCCAGCAGTAAGGATTTACGGGGGGCGAGCGAGCAGTACTTC.

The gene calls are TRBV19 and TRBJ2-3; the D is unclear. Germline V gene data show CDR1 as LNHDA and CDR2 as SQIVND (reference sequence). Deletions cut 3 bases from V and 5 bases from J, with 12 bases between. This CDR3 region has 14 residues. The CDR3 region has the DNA TGTGCCAGTAGTATCAGGTCAACCCTAGATACGCAGTATTTT. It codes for CASSIRSTLDTQYF. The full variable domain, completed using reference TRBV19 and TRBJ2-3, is DGGITQSPKYLFRKEGQNVTLSCEQNLNHDAMYWYRQDPGQGLRLIYYSQIVNDFQKGDIAEGYSVSREKKESFPLTVTSAQKNPTAFYLCASSIRSTLDTQYFGPGTRLTVL.

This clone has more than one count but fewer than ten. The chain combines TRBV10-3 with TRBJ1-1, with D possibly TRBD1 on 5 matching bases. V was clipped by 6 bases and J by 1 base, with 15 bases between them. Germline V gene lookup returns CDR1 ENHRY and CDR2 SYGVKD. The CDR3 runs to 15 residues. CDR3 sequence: CAIRPTGAGNTEAFF. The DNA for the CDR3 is TGTGCCATCAGACCAACAGGAGCCGGGAACACTGAAGCTTTCTTT.

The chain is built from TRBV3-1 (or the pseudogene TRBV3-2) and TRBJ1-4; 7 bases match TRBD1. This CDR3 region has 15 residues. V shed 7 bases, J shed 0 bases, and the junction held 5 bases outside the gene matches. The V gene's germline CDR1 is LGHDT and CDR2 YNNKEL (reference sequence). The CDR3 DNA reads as TGTGCCAGCAAGCTAGACAGGGCAACTAATGAAAAACTGTTTTTT. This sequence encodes CASKLDRATNEKLFF.

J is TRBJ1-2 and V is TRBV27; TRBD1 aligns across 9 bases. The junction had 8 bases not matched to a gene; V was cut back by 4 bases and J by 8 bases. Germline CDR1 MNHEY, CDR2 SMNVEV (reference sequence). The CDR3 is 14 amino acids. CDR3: CASSSGTGFGGYTF. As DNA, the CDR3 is TGTGCCAGCAGTTCAGGGACAGGGTTCGGCGGCTACACCTTC.

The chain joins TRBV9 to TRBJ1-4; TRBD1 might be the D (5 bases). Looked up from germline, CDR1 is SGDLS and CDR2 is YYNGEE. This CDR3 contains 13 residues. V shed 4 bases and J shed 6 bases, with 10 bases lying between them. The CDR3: CASSRQGYEKLFF. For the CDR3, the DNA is TGTGCCAGCAGCCGGCAGGGATATGAAAAACTGTTTTTT.

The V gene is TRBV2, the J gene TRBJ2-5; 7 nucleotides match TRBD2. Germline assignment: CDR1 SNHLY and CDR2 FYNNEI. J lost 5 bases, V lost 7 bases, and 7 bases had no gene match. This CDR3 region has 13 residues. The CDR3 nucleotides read TGTGCCAGCACACCGAACGGGGGGGAGACCCAGTACTTC. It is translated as CASTPNGGETQYF.

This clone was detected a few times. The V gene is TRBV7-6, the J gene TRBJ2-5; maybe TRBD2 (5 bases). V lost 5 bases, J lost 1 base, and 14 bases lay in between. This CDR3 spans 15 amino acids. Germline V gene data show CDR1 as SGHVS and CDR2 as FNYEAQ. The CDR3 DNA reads TGTGCCAGCAGCCTCCCGCGAGGGATCCAAGAGACCCAGTACTTC. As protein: CASSLPRGIQETQYF.

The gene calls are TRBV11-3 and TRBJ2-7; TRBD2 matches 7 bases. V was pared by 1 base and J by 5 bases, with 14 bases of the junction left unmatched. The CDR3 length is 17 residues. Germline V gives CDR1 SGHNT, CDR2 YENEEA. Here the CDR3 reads CASSLGPSGSRGNEQYF. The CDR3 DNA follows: TGTGCCAGCAGCTTAGGTCCTAGCGGCAGTAGAGGGAACGAGCAGTACTTC. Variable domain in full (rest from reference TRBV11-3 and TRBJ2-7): EAGVVQSPRYKIIEKKQPVAFWCNPISGHNTLYWYLQNLGQGPELLIRYENEEAVDDSQLPKDRFSAERLKGVDSTLKIQPAELGDSAVYLCASSLGPSGSRGNEQYFGPGTRLTVT.

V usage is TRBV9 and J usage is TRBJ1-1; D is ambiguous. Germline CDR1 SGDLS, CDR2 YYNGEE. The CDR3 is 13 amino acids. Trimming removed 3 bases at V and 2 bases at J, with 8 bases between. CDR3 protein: CASSAGRNTEAFF. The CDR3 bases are TGTGCCAGCAGCGCGGGGAGAAACACTGAAGCTTTCTTT.

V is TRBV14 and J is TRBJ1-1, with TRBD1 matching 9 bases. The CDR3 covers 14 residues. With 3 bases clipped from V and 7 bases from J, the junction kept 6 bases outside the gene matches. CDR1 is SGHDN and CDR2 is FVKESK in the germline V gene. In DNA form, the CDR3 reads TGTGCCAGCAGCCAGACAGGGGGGTTCGGTGAAGCTTTCTTT. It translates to CASSQTGGFGEAFF.

CDR3 sequence: CASSMGAWQRQYF. The DNA for the CDR3 is TGTGCCAGTAGTATGGGGGCCTGGCAGCGGCAGTACTTC. V is TRBV19 and J is TRBJ2-7; a possible D gene is TRBD1 (6 bases). V lost 3 bases to trimming and J lost 9 bases, with 15 bases between them. CDR1 is LNHDA, CDR2 SQIVND, per germline (reference sequence). This CDR3 comprises 13 residues. Combining the CDR3 with reference TRBV19 and TRBJ2-7 gives the whole variable domain DGGITQSPKYLFRKEGQNVTLSCEQNLNHDAMYWYRQDPGQGLRLIYYSQIVNDFQKGDIAEGYSVSREKKESFPLTVTSAQKNPTAFYLCASSMGAWQRQYFGPGTRLTVT.

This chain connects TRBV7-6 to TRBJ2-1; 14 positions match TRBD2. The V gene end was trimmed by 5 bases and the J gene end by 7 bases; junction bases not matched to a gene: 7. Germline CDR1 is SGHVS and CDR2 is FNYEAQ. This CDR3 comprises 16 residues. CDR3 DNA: TGTGCCAGCAGCAAGGGACTAGCGGGAGTTAGGAATGAGCAGTTCTTC. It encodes CASSKGLAGVRNEQFF.

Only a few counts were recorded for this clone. As DNA, the CDR3 is TGTGCCAGCAGCTCGCCGGGACAGGGTAAACGAAACACCATATATTTT. Protein product: CASSSPGQGKRNTIYF. The chain recombines TRBV7-9 with TRBJ1-3, with 9 bases aligning to TRBD1. This CDR3 has 16 residues. V shed 4 bases, J shed 5 bases, and the junction held 9 bases outside the gene matches. Germline CDR1 is SEHNR and CDR2 is FQNEAQ (reference sequence).

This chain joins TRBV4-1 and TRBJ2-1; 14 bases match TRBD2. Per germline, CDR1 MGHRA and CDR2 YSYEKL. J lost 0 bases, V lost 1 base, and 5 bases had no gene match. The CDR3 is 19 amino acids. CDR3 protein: CASSQARTSGGSSYNEQFF. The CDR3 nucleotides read TGCGCCAGCAGCCAAGCCCGGACTAGCGGGGGGTCCTCCTACAATGAGCAGTTCTTC.

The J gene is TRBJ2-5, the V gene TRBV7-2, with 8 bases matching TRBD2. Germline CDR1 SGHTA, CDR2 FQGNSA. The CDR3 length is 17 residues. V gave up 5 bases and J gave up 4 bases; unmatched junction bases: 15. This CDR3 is CASSLRWTSRRGETQYF. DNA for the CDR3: TGTGCCAGCAGCCTACGATGGACTAGCCGGAGGGGAGAGACCCAGTACTTC.